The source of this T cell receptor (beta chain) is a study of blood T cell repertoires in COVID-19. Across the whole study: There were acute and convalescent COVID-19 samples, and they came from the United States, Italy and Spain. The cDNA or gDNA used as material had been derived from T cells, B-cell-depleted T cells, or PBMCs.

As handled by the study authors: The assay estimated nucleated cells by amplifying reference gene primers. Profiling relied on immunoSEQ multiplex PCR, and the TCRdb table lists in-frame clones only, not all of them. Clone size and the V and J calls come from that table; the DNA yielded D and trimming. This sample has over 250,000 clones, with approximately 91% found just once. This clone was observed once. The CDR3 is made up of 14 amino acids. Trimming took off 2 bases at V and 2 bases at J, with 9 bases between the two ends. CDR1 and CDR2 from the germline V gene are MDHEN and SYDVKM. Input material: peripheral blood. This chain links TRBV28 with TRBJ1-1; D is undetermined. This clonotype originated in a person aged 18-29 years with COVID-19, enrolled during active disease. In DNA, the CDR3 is TGTGCCAGCAGTTTACGACGGAGAAACACTGAAGCTTTCTTT. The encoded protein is CASSLRRRNTEAFF.